The table lists the clone carrying this TCR beta chain with many counts. What it binds is unknown. The J segment lost 5 bases and the V segment lost 7 bases, leaving 7 bases of the junction unmatched. Germline values: CDR1 SNHLY, CDR2 FYNNEI. The CDR3 has 14 residues. What was amplified from RNA transcripts were TCR beta CDR3 regions. HTBI primers were used for first-round RT-PCR of the TCR CDR3. TCRdb re-derived calls from the multiplex PCR reads in MiXCR, one entry per CDR3 protein. The table has just under 750,000 distinct CDR3 sequences, roughly 32% seen once. This entry is derived from a study of T cells in Graves' hyperthyroidism and ophthalmopathy. Study-level results: Appearing also in blood were most of the thyroid clonotypes expanded above 0.001.

Criteria for exclusion of patients were uncontrolled infection, other autoimmune disease, pregnancy or lactation. Orbital computed tomography and thyroid ultrasound, together with serum TRAb and thyroxine and clinical symptoms, were used for diagnoses. This receptor was taken from a woman between 40 and 50 years old with Graves' hyperthyroidism. Source material: blood. J is TRBJ1-4 and V is TRBV2, with 7 bases that match TRBD1. This CDR3 reads CASIPDRFNEKLFF. In DNA form, the CDR3 reads TGTGCCAGCATCCCGGACAGGTTCAATGAAAAACTGTTTTTT.